This TCR beta chain was recovered during a study of CD8 T cells in ankylosing spondylitis. TCRdb analysed the 5' RACE reads with MiXCR anew, one entry per CDR3 protein. The sample holds about 210,000 distinct CDR3 sequences; 7.5% to 9.5% are singletons and the top ten take about 5%. The CDR3 extends over 13 amino acids. Trimming left V 8 bases short and J 2 bases short, with 12 bases between. This clonotype showed up many times. The sample taken for sequencing was blood, either unsorted or a sorted T cell fraction (not recorded which). The chain has TRBV12-3 or TRBV12-4 and TRBJ2-5; perhaps D is TRBD1 or TRBD2 (6 bases each). The origin of this receptor is a female donor with ankylosing spondylitis or in good health (not recorded which). CDR3 loop: CASAGGRQETQYF. The CDR3 region has the DNA TGTGCCAGCGCCGGGGGCCGGCAAGAGACCCAGTACTTC.